The sequence of this TCR beta chain was determined in a study of T-cell memory formation after mild COVID-19. TCRdb re-called the 5' RACE reads with MiXCR, one entry per CDR3 protein. The table shows around 200,000 distinct CDR3 sequences, with approximately 10% occurring only once. The receptor was isolated from a man younger than 35 who had mild COVID-19 (a few samples of this study predate the infection). Cell type and time point are not known. Source material: PBMCs or a T cell subset sorted from them (not recorded which).

In DNA, the CDR3 is TGTGCCAGCAGAAATTCCGGGACAGGGAACTATGGCTACACCTTC. Protein product: CASRNSGTGNYGYTF. The chain is built from TRBV2 and TRBJ1-2; 9 nucleotides line up with TRBD1. Germline V lookup: CDR1 SNHLY, CDR2 FYNNEI. The CDR3 covers 15 residues. V lost 6 bases, J lost 2 bases, and 7 bases stayed unmatched.